Presented here are 16 T cell receptor beta chains from one specimen sequenced in a study of cytotoxic CD8 clonotypes in ibrutinib-treated CLL. Profiled with immunoSEQ multiplex PCR; TCRdb holds only in-frame clones, not every one. The table lists some 200,000 clones, 79% of them singletons, with around 10% in the top ten. Here the sequenced sample was PBMCs, taken after 12 months of ibrutinib treatment. Every receptor here comes from a human donor with chronic lymphocytic leukemia.

This rearrangement joins TRBV18 to TRBJ1-2; TRBD1 matches 9 bases. V lost 0 bases and J lost 1; bases outside the gene matches: 0. CDR1 KGHSH and CDR2 LQKENI come from the germline V gene. There are 15 residues in the CDR3. The CDR3 sequence is CASSPPDRGNYGYTF. CDR3 in DNA: TGTGCCAGCTCACCACCGGACAGGGGTAACTATGGCTACACCTTC. Filled out from reference TRBV18 and TRBJ1-2, the complete variable domain reads NAGVMQNPRHLVRRRGQEARLRCSPMKGHSHVYWYRQLPEEGLKFMVYLQKENIIDESGMPKERFSAEFPKEGPSILRIQQVVRGDSAAYFCASSPPDRGNYGYTFGSGTRLTVV.

The chain carries TRBV7-9 and TRBJ2-1; 10 nucleotides line up with TRBD2. CDR1 and CDR2 (germline): SEHNR, FQNEAQ (reference sequence). V shed 5 bases, J shed 7 bases, and the junction held 20 bases outside the gene matches. The CDR3 is made up of 19 amino acids. For the CDR3, the DNA is TGTGCCAGCAGCGCAGTAGGGTGGCTAGCGGGAGTTTCGAGAAATGAGCAGTTCTTC. It translates to CASSAVGWLAGVSRNEQFF.

This clone was recorded only once. The V gene is TRBV20-1, the J gene TRBJ2-7; no firm D call. Germline assignment: CDR1 DFQATT and CDR2 SNEGSKA (reference sequence). The V gene lost 5 bases and the J gene lost 3 bases, with 8 bases spanning the gap. The CDR3 has 11 residues. DNA for the CDR3: TGCAGTGCTCCGCGAGACTACGAGCAGTACTTC. As protein: CSAPRDYEQYF.

The chain uses TRBV7-2 and TRBJ1-1; D is undetermined. Trimming cost V 7 bases and J 0 bases, with 9 bases left between them. This CDR3 is built from 13 residues. Germline V gene data show CDR1 as SGHTA and CDR2 as FQGNSA. As DNA, the CDR3 is TGTGCCAGCACCACCTATTTGAACACTGAAGCTTTCTTT. This gives the protein CASTTYLNTEAFF.

This chain uses TRBV30 with TRBJ1-5, with D possibly being TRBD1 (6 bases). The CDR3 loop spans 18 amino acids. CDR1 and CDR2 from the germline V gene are GTSNPN and SVGIG (reference sequence). V was clipped by 0 bases and J by 1 base, with 19 bases between them. CDR3 in DNA: TGTGCCTGGAGTGTAACGCGCCCCTGGACAGCAAGCAATCAGCCCCAGCATTTT. It is translated as CAWSVTRPWTASNQPQHF.

The chain uses TRBV18 and TRBJ2-1; 12 bases fit TRBD2. The CDR3 runs 16 residues. After removal of 4 bases from V and 3 bases from J, the junction contained 4 bases not matched to a gene. Germline V CDR1 and CDR2: KGHSH, LQKENI. Here the CDR3 reads CASSQGLAGHYNEQFF. The CDR3 nucleotides are TGTGCCAGCTCACAGGGACTAGCGGGCCACTACAATGAGCAGTTCTTC.

This clone was detected only once. Different DNA sequences within this sample yield the same CDR3. The chain employs TRBV6-5 and TRBJ2-5; D assignment may be TRBD1 or TRBD2 (5 bases each). V dropped 5 bases and J dropped 5 bases, with 6 bases sitting between them. This CDR3 region has 11 residues. From germline, CDR1 is MNHEY and CDR2 SVGAGI. The CDR3 here is CASSEGETQYF. CDR3 coding DNA: TGTGCCAGCAGTGAGGGGGAGACCCAGTACTTC.

This rearrangement joins TRBV2 to TRBJ2-7, with unresolved D. The CDR3 extends over 12 amino acids. Germline V gene data show CDR1 as SNHLY and CDR2 as FYNNEI. Trimming took 6 bases from V and 4 from J, leaving 10 bases between them. The CDR3 loop reads CASRAGVYEQYF. DNA for the CDR3: TGTGCCAGCAGGGCAGGAGTATACGAGCAGTACTTC.

The chain carries TRBV5-1 and TRBJ2-7, with D possibly being TRBD1 (6 bases). The ends were cut back, 2 bases at V and 0 bases at J, with 6 bases in the middle. The CDR3 is 13 amino acids. CDR1 and CDR2 (germline): SGHRS, YFSETQ. The chain's CDR3 is CASSLQGSYEQYF. DNA for the CDR3: TGCGCCAGCAGCTTACAGGGCTCCTACGAGCAGTACTTC.

The V and J genes are TRBV5-1 and TRBJ2-1; D tentatively fits TRBD1 or TRBD2 (5 bases each). The CDR3 is 14 amino acids. The V gene lost 0 bases and the J gene lost 9 bases, with 13 bases spanning the gap. Germline assignment: CDR1 SGHRS and CDR2 YFSETQ. This CDR3 reads CASSLVGGLGEQFF. CDR3 DNA: TGCGCCAGCAGCTTGGTTGGGGGATTGGGTGAGCAGTTCTTC.

The chain combines TRBV6-1 with TRBJ2-5; maybe TRBD1 (7 bases). CDR1 MNHNS and CDR2 SASEGT come from the germline V gene. Deletions cut 11 bases from V and 1 base from J, with 14 bases between. There are 13 residues in the CDR3. The CDR3, as DNA: TGTGCCTGCCAGGGGGACTTCCAAGAGACCCAGTACTTC. It codes for CACQGDFQETQYF.

V and J are TRBV11-3 and TRBJ2-1, with 8 bases identical to TRBD2. Losses at the gene ends were 5 bases for V and 5 bases for J; bases not matched to a gene: 5. This CDR3 spans 14 amino acids. Germline-derived CDR1 and CDR2 are SGHNT and YENEEA. This CDR3 is CASSRTSGHNEQFF. CDR3 DNA sequence: TGTGCCAGCAGCCGCACTAGCGGACACAATGAGCAGTTCTTC.

This clone has only a few counts. The chain combines TRBV2 with TRBJ2-7, with TRBD1 matching 8 bases. The ends lost 6 bases at V and 4 bases at J; junction bases unmatched: 8. Per the germline V gene, CDR1 is SNHLY and CDR2 is FYNNEI. The CDR3 runs 14 residues. This chain's CDR3 is CASRAQTGGYEQYF. CDR3 nucleotides: TGTGCCAGCAGGGCACAAACAGGGGGATACGAGCAGTACTTC.

The genes are TRBV6-5 and TRBJ1-3; tentative D call: TRBD1 (5 bases). The CDR3 covers 13 residues. Germline V CDR1 and CDR2: MNHEY, SVGAGI. V gave up 8 bases and J gave up 2 bases, with 10 bases separating them. CDR3 amino acids: CASRGAAGNTIYF. The CDR3 bases are TGTGCCAGCCGCGGGGCGGCTGGAAACACCATATATTTT.

This chain connects TRBV19 to TRBJ2-5; TRBD2 aligns across 12 bases. Per the germline V gene, CDR1 is LNHDA and CDR2 is SQIVND (reference sequence). The CDR3 runs 15 residues. Trimming took 5 bases from V and 5 from J; bases not matched to a gene: 6. CDR3 amino acids: CASSPRTSGVETQYF. DNA of the CDR3: TGTGCCAGTAGTCCCCGGACTAGCGGGGTGGAGACCCAGTACTTC.

The rearrangement uses TRBV13 and TRBJ2-1; the D is unclear. The V and J ends lost 5 bases and 2 bases respectively, with 10 bases between them. Germline V gives CDR1 PRHDT, CDR2 FYEKMQ (reference sequence). The CDR3 spans 14 residues. The CDR3 is CASSPVKAYNEQFF. In DNA form, the CDR3 reads TGTGCCAGCAGCCCGGTGAAGGCCTACAATGAGCAGTTCTTC. The variable domain in full, with the rest retrieved from reference TRBV13 and TRBJ2-1, is AAGVIQSPRHLIKEKRETATLKCYPIPRHDTVYWYQQGPGQDPQFLISFYEKMQSDKGSIPDRFSAQQFSDYHSELNMSSLELGDSALYFCASSPVKAYNEQFFGPGTRLTVL.